This T cell receptor beta chain was retrieved from a study of blood T cell repertoires in COVID-19 (dated by TCRdb to about 2020). With regard to the full study: The collaborator samples originated in the United States, Italy and Spain and spanned the acute and convalescent phases of COVID-19. The material from the prospective study consisted of cDNA or gDNA derived from T cells, B-cell-depleted T cells, or PBMCs. Subjects who had been exposed to COVID-19, were actively infected with it, or had recovered from it provided the deeply sampled blood TCRbeta repertoires that made up the dataset. The repertoires were released in a freely available public database intended as a resource for research on the immune response to SARS-CoV-2. Samples were obtained from the ongoing ImmuneRACE study (first 160 participants) and from over a thousand subjects provided by 6 global collaborators. The sample metadata nearly always contained a de-identified subject ID, COVID-19 status, age in years and sex. HLA class I and class II types, where available, came from metadata supplied by the sample provider rather than from assay-based typing.

Here is what the overall study found, with its caveats: Clinical and demographic metadata were provided uncurated, with the amount varying by source and participant.

TCRbeta CDR3 regions were amplified from genomic DNA using the immunoSEQ Assay, a bias-controlled multiplex PCR. Turning to the authors' computational methods: The number of nucleated cells in each sample was estimated by amplification of reference gene primers within the assay. To quantify the absolute abundance of each unique TCRbeta CDR3 rearrangement, sequence reads were collapsed and filtered. For each sample, productive Simpson clonality was calculated as the square root of Simpson's diversity index across productive rearrangements. Sourced from immuneACCESS, this table was stored by TCRdb with only in-frame sequences that have V and J called. A share of the clones is absent; for the studies checked, an unresolved V gene accounts for under half, and the remainder has no known explanation. V and J calls and clone size are given by that table; D and trimming were obtained from the DNA. The sample profile shows some 200,000 clones; 80% to 85% of them were found once. Approximately 7.6% of the sample is held by the ten biggest clonotypes.

Participants in the prospective study were aged roughly 18 to 100 years, lived in 24 United States geographic areas, and enrolled through a virtual design. Cohort assignment in the prospective study relied on participant-reported clinical history from a screening survey and a study questionnaire. For ImmuneRACE Cohort 3, a participant was defined as recovered based on two consecutive negative NP/OP PCR tests, clearance by a healthcare professional, or resolution of symptoms. Each participant in the prospective study had whole blood, serum and a nasopharyngeal or oropharyngeal swab collected by mobile phlebotomists. Additional blood draws and questionnaires over a 2-month period could optionally be provided by prospective study participants. Before DNA extraction, blood samples from the prospective study were shipped at room temperature or frozen. A note on this clone: Its recognized antigen is unknown. No qualities accompany the bases; no much larger clone lies one base away.

The sequencing input was PBMCs or T cells enriched from blood (not recorded which). This clonotype was sampled from a man aged 35 to 55 who had recovered from COVID-19.

The CDR3 reads CASSYAQGSHGYTF. The nucleotide sequence is given as TGTGCCAGCAGTTACGCACAGGGGTCCCATGGCTACACCTTC. The chain was built from TRBV6-6 and TRBJ1-2, and 7 junction bases match TRBD1. V ends up 2 bases short and J 6 bases short, with an unmatched junction base count of 6. Taken from cysteine to phenylalanine, the CDR3 has 14 residues. Just CDR3 DNA is preserved here, 42 bases in frame from base 1. CDR1 and CDR2 (MNHNY, SVGAGI) derive from the germline V gene (reference sequence).